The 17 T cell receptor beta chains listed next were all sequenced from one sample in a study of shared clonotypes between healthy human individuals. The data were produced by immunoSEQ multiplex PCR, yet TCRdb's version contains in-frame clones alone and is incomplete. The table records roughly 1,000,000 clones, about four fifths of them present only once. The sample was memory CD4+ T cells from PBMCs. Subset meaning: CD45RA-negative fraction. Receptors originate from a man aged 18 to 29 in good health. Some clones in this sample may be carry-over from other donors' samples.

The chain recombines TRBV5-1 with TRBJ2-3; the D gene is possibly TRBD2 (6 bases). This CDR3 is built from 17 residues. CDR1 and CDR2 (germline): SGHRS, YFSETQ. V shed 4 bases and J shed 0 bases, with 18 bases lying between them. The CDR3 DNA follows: TGCGCCAGCAGCCCCCTGGCAGCGGGTATTAGCACAGATACGCAGTATTTT. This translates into CASSPLAAGISTDTQYF.

The CDR3 is CSVPVAGRGTDTQYF. The CDR3, as DNA: TGCAGCGTTCCAGTTGCGGGCAGGGGCACAGATACGCAGTATTTT. The V call is TRBV29-1, the J call TRBJ2-3; TRBD1 or TRBD2 may be the D gene (5 bases each). This CDR3 is 15 amino acids long. Germline values: CDR1 SQVTM, CDR2 ANQGSEA. V was shortened by 5 bases and J by 1 base, with 16 bases between the two germline ends.

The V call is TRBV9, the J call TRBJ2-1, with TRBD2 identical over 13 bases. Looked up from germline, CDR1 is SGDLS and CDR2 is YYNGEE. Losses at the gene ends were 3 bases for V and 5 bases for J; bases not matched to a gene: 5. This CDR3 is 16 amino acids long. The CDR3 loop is CASSEGTSGTHNEQFF. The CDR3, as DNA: TGTGCCAGCAGCGAGGGGACTAGCGGGACCCACAATGAGCAGTTCTTC.

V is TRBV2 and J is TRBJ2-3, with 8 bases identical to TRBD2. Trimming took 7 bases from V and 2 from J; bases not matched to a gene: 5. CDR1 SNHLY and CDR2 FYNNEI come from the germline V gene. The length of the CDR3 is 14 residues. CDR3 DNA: TGTGCCAGCATAAGACTAGCGAACACAGATACGCAGTATTTT. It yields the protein CASIRLANTDTQYF.

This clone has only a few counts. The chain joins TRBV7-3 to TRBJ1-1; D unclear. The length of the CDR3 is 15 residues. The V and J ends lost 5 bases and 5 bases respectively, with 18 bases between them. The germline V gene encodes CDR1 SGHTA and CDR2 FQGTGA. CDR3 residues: CASSPARARRTEAFF. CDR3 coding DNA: TGTGCCAGCAGCCCCGCCCGGGCCCGCAGAACTGAAGCTTTCTTT.

The DNA for the CDR3 is TGTGCCAGCAGTCCCTTTGCTTCACGGAACACTGAAGCTTTCTTT. Translation gives CASSPFASRNTEAFF. The rearrangement uses TRBV28 and TRBJ1-1; the D is unclear. CDR3 length: 15 amino acids. V lost 5 bases and J 1 base, leaving 14 bases between the germline ends. The germline V gene encodes CDR1 MDHEN and CDR2 SYDVKM.

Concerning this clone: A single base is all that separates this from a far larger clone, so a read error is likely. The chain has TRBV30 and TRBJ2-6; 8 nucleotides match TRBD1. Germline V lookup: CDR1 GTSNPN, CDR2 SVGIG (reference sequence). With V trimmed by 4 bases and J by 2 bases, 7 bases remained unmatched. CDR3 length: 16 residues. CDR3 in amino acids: CAWNLQGAPGANVLTF. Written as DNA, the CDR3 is TGTGCCTGGAATTTGCAGGGGGCCCCTGGGGCCAACGTCCTGACTTTC.

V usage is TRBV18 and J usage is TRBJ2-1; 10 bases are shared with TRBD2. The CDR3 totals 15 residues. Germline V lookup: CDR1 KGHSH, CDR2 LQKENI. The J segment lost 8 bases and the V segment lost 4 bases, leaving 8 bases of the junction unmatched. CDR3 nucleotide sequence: TGTGCCAGCTCACTTCTAGCGGGAGTGGTTGATGAGCAGTTCTTC. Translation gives CASSLLAGVVDEQFF.

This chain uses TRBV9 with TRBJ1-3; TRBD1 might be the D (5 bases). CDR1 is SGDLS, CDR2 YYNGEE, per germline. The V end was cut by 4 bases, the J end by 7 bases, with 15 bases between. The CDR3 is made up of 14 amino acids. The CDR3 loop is CASSLMGGANTIYF. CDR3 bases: TGTGCCAGCAGCCTCATGGGCGGGGCTAACACCATATATTTT.

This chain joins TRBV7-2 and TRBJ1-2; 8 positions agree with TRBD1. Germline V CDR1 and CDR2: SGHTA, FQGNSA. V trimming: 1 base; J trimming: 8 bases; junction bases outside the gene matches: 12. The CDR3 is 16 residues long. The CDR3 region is CASSLERGRGRFGYTF. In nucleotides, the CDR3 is TGTGCCAGCAGCTTAGAGAGAGGCAGGGGGCGGTTCGGCTACACCTTC.

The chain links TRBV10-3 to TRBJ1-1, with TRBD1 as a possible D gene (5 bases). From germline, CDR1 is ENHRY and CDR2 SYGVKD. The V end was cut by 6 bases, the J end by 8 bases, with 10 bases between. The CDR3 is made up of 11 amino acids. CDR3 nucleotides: TGTGCCATCAGGACTAACAGGGAAGCTTTCTTT. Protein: CAIRTNREAFF.

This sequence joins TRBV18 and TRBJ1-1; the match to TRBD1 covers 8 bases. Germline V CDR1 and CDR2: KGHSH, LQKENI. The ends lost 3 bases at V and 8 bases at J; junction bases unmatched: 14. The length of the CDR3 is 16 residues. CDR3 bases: TGTGCCAGCTCACCTGGGCAGGGGGCAAGTGGCTTCGAAGCTTTCTTT. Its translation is CASSPGQGASGFEAFF.

The CDR3 here is CASSQDGGYLTDTQYF. The DNA for the CDR3 is TGTGCCAGCAGCCAAGATGGGGGCTACCTCACAGATACGCAGTATTTT. The V and J genes are TRBV14 and TRBJ2-3; perhaps TRBD1 as D (6 bases). Germline CDR1 reads SGHDN; CDR2 reads FVKESK. The CDR3 covers 16 residues. The germline V and J ends were trimmed by 0 bases and 2 bases, with 12 bases remaining between them. Variable domain in full (rest from reference TRBV14 and TRBJ2-3): EAGVTQFPSHSVIEKGQTVTLRCDPISGHDNLYWYRRVMGKEIKFLLHFVKESKQDESGMPNNRFLAERTGGTYSTLKVQPAELEDSGVYFCASSQDGGYLTDTQYFGPGTRLTVL.

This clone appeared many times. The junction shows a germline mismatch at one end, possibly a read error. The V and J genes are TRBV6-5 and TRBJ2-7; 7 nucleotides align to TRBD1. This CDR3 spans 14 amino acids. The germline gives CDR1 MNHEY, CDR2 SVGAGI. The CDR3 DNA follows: TGTGCCAGCAGCTCCCGGCCGGGACAGACTACTCAAGACTTC. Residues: CASSSRPGQTTQDF.

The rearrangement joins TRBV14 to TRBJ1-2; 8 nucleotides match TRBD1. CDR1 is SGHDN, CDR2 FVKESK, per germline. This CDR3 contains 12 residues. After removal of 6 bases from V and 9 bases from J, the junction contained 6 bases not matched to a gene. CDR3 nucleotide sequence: TGTGCCAGCAGACAGGGGGGCGAGCGCTACACCTTC. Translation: CASRQGGERYTF.

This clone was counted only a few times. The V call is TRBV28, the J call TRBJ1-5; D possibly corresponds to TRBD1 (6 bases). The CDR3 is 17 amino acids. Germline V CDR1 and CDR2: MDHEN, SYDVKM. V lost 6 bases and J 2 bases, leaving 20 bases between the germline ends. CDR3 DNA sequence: TGTGCCAGCAGCCTAGGTGGGGGGGGCATGGGCAATCAGCCCCAGCATTTT. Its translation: CASSLGGGGMGNQPQHF.

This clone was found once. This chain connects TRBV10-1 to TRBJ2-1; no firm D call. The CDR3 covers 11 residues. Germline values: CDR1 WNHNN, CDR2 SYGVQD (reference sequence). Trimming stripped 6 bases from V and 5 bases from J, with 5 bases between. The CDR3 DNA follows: TGCGCCAGCAGCGCGGACAATGAGCAGTTCTTC. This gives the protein CASSADNEQFF.